This T cell receptor beta chain came from a study of T-cell memory formation after mild COVID-19. V dropped 6 bases and J dropped 6; count of bases not matched to a gene: 4. This CDR3 is built from 12 residues. Via MiXCR, TCRdb re-called the 5' RACE reads, giving one row per CDR3 protein. The repertoire holds about 310,000 distinct CDR3 sequences, with around a sixth as singletons. In this sample, this clonotype turned up a few times. The TCR comes from a man younger than 35 who had mild COVID-19 (a few samples of this study predate the infection). Cell type and time point are not known. Material: PBMCs or a T cell subset sorted from them (not recorded which). The chain carries TRBV12-3 or TRBV12-4 and TRBJ2-7; 8 positions agree with TRBD1. CDR3 nucleotide sequence: TGTGCCAGCAGCGCGACAGGGGCCGAGCAGTACGTC. Its translation is CASSATGAEQYV.